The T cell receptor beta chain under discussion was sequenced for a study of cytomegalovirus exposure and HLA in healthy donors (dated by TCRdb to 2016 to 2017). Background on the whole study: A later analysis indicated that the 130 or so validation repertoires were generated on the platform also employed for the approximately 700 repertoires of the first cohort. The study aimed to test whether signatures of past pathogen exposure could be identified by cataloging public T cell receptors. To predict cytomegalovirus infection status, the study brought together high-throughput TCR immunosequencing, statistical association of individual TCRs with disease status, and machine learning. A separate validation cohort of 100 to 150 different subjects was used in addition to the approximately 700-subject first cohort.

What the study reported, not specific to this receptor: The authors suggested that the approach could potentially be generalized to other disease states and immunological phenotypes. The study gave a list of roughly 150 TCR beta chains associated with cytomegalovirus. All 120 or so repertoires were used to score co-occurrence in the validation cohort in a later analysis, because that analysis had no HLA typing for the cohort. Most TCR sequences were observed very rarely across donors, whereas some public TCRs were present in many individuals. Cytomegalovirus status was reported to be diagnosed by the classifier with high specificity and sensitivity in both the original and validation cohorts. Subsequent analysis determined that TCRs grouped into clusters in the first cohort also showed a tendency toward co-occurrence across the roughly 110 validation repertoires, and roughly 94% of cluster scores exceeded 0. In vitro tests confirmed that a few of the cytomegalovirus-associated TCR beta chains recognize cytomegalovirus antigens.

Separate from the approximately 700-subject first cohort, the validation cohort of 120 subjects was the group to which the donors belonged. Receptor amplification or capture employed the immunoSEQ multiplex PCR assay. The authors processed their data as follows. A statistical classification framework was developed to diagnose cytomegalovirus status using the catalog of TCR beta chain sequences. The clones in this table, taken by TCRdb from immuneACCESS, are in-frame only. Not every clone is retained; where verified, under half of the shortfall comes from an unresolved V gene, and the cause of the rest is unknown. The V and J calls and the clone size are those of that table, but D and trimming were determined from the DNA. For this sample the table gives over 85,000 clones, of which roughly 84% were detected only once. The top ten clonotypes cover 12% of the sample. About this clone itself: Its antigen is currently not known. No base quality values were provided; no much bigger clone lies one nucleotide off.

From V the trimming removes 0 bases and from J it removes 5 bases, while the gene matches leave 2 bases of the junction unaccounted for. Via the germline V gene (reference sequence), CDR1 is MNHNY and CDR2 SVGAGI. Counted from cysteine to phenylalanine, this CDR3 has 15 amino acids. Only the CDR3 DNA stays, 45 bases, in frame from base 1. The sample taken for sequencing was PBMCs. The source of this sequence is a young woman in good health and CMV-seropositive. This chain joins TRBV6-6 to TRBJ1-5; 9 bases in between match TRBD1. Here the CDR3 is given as CASSYSRQGDQPQHF. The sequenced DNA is TGTGCCAGCAGTTACTCGAGACAGGGGGATCAGCCCCAGCATTTT.